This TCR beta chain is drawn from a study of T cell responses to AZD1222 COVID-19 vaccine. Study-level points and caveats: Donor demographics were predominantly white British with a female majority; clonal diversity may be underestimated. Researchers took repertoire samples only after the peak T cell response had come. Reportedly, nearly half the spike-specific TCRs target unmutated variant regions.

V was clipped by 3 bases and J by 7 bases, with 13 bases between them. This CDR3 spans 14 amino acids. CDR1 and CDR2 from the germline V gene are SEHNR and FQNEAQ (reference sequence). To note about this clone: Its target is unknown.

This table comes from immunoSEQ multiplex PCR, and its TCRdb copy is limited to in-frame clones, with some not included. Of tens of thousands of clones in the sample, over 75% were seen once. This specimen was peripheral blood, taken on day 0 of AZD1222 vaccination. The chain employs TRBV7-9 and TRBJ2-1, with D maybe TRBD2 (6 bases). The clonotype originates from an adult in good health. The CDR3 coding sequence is TGTGCCAGCAGCTTCTGGGGGGATAGGAATGAGCAGTTCTTC. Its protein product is CASSFWGDRNEQFF. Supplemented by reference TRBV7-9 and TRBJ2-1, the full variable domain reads DTGVSQNPRHKITKRGQNVTFRCDPISEHNRLYWYRQTLGQGPEFLTYFQNEAQLEKSRLLSDRFSAERPKGSFSTLEIQRTEQGDSAMYLCASSFWGDRNEQFFGPGTRLTVL.